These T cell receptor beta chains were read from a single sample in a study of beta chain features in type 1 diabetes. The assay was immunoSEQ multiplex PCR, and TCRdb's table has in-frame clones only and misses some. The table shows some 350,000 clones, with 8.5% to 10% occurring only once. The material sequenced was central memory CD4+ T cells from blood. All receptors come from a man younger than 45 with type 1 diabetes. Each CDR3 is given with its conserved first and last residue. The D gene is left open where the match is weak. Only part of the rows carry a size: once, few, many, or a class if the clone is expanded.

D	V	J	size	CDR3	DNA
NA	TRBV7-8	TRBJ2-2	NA	CASSLTWGTGELFF	TGTGCCAGCAGCTTGACTTGGGGTACCGGGGAGCTGTTTTTT
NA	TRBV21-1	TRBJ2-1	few	CASSKALRESFHEQFF	TGTGCCAGCAGCAAAGCCCTCCGGGAGAGCTTCCATGAGCAGTTCTTC
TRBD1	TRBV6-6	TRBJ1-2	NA	CASSPTRDRDGYTF	TGTGCCAGCAGTCCTACGCGGGACAGGGATGGCTACACCTTC
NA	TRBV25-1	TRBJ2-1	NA	CASSLGTTNEQFF	TGTGCCAGCAGCCTGGGGACGACCAATGAGCAGTTCTTC
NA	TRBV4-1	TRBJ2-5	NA	CASSQGGSQETQYF	TGCGCCAGCAGCCAAGGGGGATCCCAAGAGACCCAGTACTTC
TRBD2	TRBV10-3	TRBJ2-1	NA	CAIRSSNGRANEQFF	TGTGCCATCAGATCCTCTAACGGGAGGGCCAATGAGCAGTTCTTC
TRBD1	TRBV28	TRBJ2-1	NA	CASSLSLSGTEIFF	TGTGCCAGCAGTTTAAGTCTATCTGGGACAGAGATTTTCTTC
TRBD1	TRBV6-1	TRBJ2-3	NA	CASSEGKGATGTDTQYF	TGTGCCAGCAGTGAAGGAAAGGGGGCAACGGGGACAGATACGCAGTATTTT
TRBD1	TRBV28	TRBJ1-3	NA	CASRSTGSGSGNTIYF	TGTGCCAGCAGGTCGACAGGGAGTGGATCTGGAAACACCATATATTTT
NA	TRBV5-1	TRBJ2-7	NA	CASSPEYQGEQYF	TGCGCCAGCAGCCCCGAGTATCAGGGCGAGCAGTACTTC
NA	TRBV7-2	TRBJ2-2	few	CASTGQGQLHTGELFF	TGTGCCAGCACGGGTCAGGGGCAGCTTCACACCGGGGAGCTGTTTTTT
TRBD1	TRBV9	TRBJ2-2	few	CASSSRPGQFANTGELFF	TGTGCCAGCAGCTCAAGACCGGGACAGTTCGCGAACACCGGGGAGCTGTTTTTT
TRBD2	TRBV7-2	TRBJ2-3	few	CASSLELAERTDTQYF	TGTGCCAGCAGCCTCGAACTAGCGGAGCGCACAGATACGCAGTATTTT
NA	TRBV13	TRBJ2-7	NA	CASSLYGVSYEQYF	TGTGCCAGCAGCTTATACGGTGTATCCTACGAGCAGTACTTC
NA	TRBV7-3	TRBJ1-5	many	CASSPPGGPQHF	TGTGCCAGCAGCCCGCCTGGCGGGCCCCAGCATTTT
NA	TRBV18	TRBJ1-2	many	CASSPNRENYGYTF	TGTGCCAGCTCCCCTAACAGGGAGAACTATGGCTACACCTTC
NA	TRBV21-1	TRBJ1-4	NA	CASIPPRGRGYEKLFF	TGTGCCAGCATCCCGCCCCGGGGTAGGGGTTACGAAAAACTGTTTTTT
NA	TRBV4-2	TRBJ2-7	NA	CASSQELASREQYF	TGTGCCAGCAGCCAAGAACTGGCCTCTAGAGAGCAGTACTTC
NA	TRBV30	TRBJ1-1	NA	CAWRISLGTAYTEAFF	TGTGCCTGGAGGATAAGCCTCGGGACTGCCTACACTGAAGCTTTCTTT
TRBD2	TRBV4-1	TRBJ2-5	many	CASSQVTSGTETQYF	TGCGCCAGCAGCCAAGTGACTAGCGGGACTGAGACCCAGTACTTC
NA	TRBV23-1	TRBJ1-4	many	CASKHVRRANEKLFF	TGCGCCAGCAAGCACGTTCGCAGGGCTAATGAAAAACTGTTTTTT
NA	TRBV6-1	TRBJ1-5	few	CASGRGDNQPQHF	TGTGCCAGCGGGCGGGGGGACAATCAGCCCCAGCATTTT
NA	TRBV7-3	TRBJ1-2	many	CASSLPGAYGYTF	TGTGCCAGCAGCTTACCGGGGGCCTATGGCTACACCTTC
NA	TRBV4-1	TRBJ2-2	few	CASSQDPSFGELFF	TGCGCCAGCAGCCAAGATCCGAGTTTCGGGGAGCTGTTTTTT
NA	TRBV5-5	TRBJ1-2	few	CASSLGGTNLNYGYTF	TGTGCCAGCAGCTTGGGCGGGACAAACCTTAACTATGGCTACACCTTC
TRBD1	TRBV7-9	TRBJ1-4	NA	CASSWTGVNEKLFF	TGTGCCAGCAGCTGGACAGGGGTTAATGAAAAACTGTTTTTT
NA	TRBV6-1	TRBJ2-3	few	CASSRTITDTQYF	TGTGCCAGCTCCCGGACAATCACAGATACGCAGTATTTT
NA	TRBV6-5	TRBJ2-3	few	CASGGARSTDTQYF	TGTGCCAGCGGAGGGGCGCGGAGCACAGATACGCAGTATTTT
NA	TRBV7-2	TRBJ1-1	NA	CASRTVGAVNTEAFF	TGTGCCAGCAGAACGGTTGGGGCGGTGAACACTGAAGCTTTCTTT
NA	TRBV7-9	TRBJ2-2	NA	CASSSFGITGELFF	TGTGCCAGCAGCTCCTTTGGGATCACCGGGGAGCTGTTTTTT
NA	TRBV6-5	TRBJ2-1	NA	CASSFSTNEQFF	TGTGCCAGCAGTTTCTCTACAAATGAGCAGTTCTTC
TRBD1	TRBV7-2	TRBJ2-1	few	CASSLRTQGAGNEQFF	TGTGCCAGCAGCTTACGTACTCAGGGGGCGGGCAATGAGCAGTTCTTC
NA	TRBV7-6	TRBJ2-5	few	CASSLAQGQGPQETQYF	TGTGCCAGCAGCTTAGCGCAAGGCCAGGGCCCTCAAGAGACCCAGTACTTC
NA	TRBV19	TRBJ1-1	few	CASLSGKGWGTEAFF	TGTGCCAGTCTGTCAGGGAAGGGGTGGGGCACTGAAGCTTTCTTT
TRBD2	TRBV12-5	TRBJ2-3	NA	CASGTSGYTDTQYF	TGTGCTAGTGGAACTAGCGGGTACACAGATACGCAGTATTTT